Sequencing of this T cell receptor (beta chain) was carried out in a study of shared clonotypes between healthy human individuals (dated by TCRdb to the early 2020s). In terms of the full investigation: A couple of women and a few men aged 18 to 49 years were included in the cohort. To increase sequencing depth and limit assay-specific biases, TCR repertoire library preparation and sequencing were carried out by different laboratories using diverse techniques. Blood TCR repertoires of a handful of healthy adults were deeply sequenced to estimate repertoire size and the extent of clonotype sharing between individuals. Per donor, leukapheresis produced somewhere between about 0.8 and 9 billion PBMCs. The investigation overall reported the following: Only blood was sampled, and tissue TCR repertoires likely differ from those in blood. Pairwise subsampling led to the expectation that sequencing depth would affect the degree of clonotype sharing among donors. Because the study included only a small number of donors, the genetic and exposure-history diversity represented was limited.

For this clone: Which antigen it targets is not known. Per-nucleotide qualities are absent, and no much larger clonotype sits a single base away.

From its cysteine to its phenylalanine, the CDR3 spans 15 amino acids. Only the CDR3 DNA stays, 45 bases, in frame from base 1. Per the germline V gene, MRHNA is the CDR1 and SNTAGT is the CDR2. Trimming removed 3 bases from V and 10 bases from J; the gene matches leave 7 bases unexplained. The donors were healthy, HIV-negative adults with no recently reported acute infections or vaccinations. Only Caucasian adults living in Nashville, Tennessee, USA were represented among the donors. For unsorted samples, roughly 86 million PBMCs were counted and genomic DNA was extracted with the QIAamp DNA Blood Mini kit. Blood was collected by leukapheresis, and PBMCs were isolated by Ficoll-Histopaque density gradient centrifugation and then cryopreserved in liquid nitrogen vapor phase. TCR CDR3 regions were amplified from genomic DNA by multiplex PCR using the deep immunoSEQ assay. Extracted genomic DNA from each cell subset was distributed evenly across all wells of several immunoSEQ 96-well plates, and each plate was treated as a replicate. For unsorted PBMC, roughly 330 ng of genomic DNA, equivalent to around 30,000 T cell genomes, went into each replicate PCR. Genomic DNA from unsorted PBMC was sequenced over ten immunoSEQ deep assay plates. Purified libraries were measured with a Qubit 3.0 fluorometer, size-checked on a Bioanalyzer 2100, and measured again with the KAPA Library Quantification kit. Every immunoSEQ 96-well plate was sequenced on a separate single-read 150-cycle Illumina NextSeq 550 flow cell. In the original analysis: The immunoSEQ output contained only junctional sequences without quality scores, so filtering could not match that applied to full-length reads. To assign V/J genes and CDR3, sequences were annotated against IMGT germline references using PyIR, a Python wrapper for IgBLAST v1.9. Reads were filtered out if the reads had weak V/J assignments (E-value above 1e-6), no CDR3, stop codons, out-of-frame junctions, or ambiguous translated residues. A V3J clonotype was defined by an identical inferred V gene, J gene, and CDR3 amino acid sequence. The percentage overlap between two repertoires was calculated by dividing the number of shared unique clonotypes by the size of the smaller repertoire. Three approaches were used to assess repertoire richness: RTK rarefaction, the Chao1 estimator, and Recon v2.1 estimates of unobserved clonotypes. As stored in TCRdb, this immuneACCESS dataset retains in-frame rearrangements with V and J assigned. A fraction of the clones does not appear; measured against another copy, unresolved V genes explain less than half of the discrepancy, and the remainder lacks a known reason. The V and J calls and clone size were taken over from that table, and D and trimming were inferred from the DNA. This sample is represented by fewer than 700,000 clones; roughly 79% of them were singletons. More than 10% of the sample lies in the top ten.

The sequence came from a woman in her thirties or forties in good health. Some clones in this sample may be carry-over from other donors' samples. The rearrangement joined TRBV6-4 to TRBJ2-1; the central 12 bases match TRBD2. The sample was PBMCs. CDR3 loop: CASSEKLAGGKEQFF. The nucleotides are TGTGCCAGCAGTGAGAAGCTAGCGGGAGGGAAGGAGCAGTTCTTC.